Sequencing of this T cell receptor (beta chain) was carried out in a study of blood T cell repertoires in COVID-19. Study-level information: PBMCs, B-cell-depleted T cells, or T cells provided the cDNA or gDNA that made up the material.

The CDR3 runs to 16 residues. V was clipped by 5 bases and J by 2 bases; unmatched bases: 10. The germline gives CDR1 SEHNR, CDR2 FQNEAQ (reference sequence). Original processing notes: Estimated nucleated cell counts came from reference gene primer amplification. Profiled with immunoSEQ multiplex PCR; TCRdb holds only in-frame clones, not every one. D and trimming come from the DNA, and the V and J calls and clone size come from that table. The table includes 400,000 to 450,000 clones, roughly 91% detected once. The chain carries TRBV7-9 and TRBJ2-5; 8 bases match TRBD1. Sequenced: PBMCs or T cells enriched from blood (not recorded which). The receptor was derived from a man younger than 30 who had recovered from COVID-19. CDR3 amino acids: CASSPTTGEAQETQYF. CDR3 DNA sequence: TGTGCCAGCAGCCCCACGACAGGGGAGGCGCAAGAGACCCAGTACTTC.